Listed here is a single TCR beta chain. Its antigen remains unidentified. The entry originates in a study of identical twins. Study results and limitations: Beta out-of-frame twin sharing showed a weaker excess. Models came in too low on out-of-frame TCR alpha sharing in monozygotic twins. Cross-sectional statistics underpinned the conclusions; the same donors were not followed.

The V and J ends lost 0 bases and 5 bases, in that order; junction bases with no gene match: 10. The length of the CDR3 is 17 residues. Germline CDR1 reads MGHRA; CDR2 reads YSYEKL. TCRdb passed the 5' RACE reads through MiXCR, listing each CDR3 protein once. The repertoire holds approximately 670,000 distinct CDR3 sequences, with around 6.1% as singletons. The sequence came from a man between 18 and 35 years old in good health. Specimen: naive T cells sorted from blood. The chain carries TRBV4-1 and TRBJ2-5; 9 nucleotides align to TRBD2. CDR3 in DNA: TGCGCCAGCAGCCAAGATGGGGCGGGAGGGGTATTGGAGACCCAGTACTTC. Translating it yields CASSQDGAGGVLETQYF.